This TCR beta chain emerged from a study of blood T cell repertoires in COVID-19. In germline, CDR1 is LGHDT, CDR2 YNNKEL (reference sequence). This CDR3 contains 15 residues. V trimming: 4 bases; J trimming: 2 bases; junction bases outside the gene matches: 4. Clones were read by immunoSEQ multiplex PCR, and TCRdb kept only the in-frame ones, dropping some. The sample has about 150,000 clones; roughly nine tenths are singletons. Material: peripheral blood. The chain joins TRBV3-1 (or the pseudogene TRBV3-2) to TRBJ2-2; 7 bases align to TRBD1. The receptor was isolated from a man in his fifties with acute or convalescent COVID-19. In DNA, the CDR3 is TGTGCCAGCAGCCCCCGGACAGGTAACACCGGGGAGCTGTTTTTT. This encodes CASSPRTGNTGELFF.